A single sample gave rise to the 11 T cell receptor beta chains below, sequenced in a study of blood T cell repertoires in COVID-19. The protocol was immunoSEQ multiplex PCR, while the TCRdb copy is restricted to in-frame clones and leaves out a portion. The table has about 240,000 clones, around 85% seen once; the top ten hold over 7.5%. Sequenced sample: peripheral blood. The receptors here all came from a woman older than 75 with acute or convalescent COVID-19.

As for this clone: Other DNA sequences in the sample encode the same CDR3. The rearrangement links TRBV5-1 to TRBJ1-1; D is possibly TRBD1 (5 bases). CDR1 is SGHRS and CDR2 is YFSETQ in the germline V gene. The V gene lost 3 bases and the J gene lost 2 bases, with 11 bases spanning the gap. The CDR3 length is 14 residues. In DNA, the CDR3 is TGCGCCAGCAGCTCGCAGGGAGGCAACACTGAAGCTTTCTTT. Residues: CASSSQGGNTEAFF.

The CDR3 coding sequence is TGTGCCTGGAGTTTATCGAGACAGAAACTAAATGGCTACACCTTC. Translation gives CAWSLSRQKLNGYTF. V usage is TRBV30 and J usage is TRBJ1-2, with D perhaps TRBD1 (5 bases). The CDR3 is 15 amino acids. V was trimmed by 2 bases and J by 6 bases, leaving 19 bases between them. Germline CDR1 and CDR2: GTSNPN and SVGIG (reference sequence).

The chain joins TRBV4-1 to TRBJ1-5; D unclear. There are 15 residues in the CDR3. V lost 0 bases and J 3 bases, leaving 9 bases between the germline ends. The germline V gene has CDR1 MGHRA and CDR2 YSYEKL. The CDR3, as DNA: TGCGCCAGCAGCCAAGATTCCGGGAACAATCAGCCCCAGCATTTT. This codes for CASSQDSGNNQPQHF.

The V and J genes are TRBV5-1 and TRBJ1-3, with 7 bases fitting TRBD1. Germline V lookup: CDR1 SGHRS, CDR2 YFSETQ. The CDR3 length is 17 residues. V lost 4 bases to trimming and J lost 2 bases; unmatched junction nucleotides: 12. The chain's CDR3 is CASSTTTGMVAGNTIYF. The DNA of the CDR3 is TGCGCCAGCAGCACTACGACAGGGATGGTCGCTGGAAACACCATATATTTT.

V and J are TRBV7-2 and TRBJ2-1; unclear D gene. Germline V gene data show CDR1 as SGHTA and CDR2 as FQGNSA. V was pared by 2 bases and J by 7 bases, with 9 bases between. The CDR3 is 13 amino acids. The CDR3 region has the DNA TGTGCCAGCAGCTTACCGCTCCGGAATGAGCAGTTCTTC. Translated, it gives CASSLPLRNEQFF.

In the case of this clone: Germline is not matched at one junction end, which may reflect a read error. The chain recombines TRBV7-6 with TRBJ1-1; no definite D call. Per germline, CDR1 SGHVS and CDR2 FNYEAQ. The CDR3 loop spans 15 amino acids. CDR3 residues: CAGSLRAGSGTEAFF. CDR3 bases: TGTGCCGGCAGCTTAAGGGCGGGTTCGGGCACTGAAGCTTTCTTT.

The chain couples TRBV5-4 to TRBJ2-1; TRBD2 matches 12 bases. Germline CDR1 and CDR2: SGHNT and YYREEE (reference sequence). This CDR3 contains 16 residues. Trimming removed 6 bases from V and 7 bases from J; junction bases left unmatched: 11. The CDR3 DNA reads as TGTGCCAGCACCACTTCCAGGACTAGCGGGGATAATGAGCAGTTCTTC. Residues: CASTTSRTSGDNEQFF.

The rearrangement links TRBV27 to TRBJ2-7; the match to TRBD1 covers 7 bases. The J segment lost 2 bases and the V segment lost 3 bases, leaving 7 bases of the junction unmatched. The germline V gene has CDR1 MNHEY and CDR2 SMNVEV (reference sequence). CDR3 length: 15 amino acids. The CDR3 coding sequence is TGTGCCAGCAGTTTGTCGGGACAGAGGACCTACGAGCAGTACTTC. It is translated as CASSLSGQRTYEQYF.

CDR3 sequence reads: CATESQGSYTEAFF. The CDR3 DNA reads TGTGCCACCGAGTCCCAGGGTTCTTACACTGAAGCTTTCTTT. The J gene is TRBJ1-1, the V gene TRBV28, with D possibly matching TRBD1 (5 bases). CDR3 length: 14 residues. Deletions cut 10 bases from V and 3 bases from J, with 18 bases between. Germline V gene sequence: CDR1 MDHEN, CDR2 SYDVKM.

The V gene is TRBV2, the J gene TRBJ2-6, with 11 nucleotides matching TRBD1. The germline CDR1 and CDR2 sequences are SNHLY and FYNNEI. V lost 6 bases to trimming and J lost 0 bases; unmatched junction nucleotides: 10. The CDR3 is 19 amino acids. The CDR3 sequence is CASSRTGGTGGSGANVLTF. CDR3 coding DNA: TGTGCCAGCAGCCGAACCGGAGGGACAGGGGGCTCTGGGGCCAACGTCCTGACTTTC.

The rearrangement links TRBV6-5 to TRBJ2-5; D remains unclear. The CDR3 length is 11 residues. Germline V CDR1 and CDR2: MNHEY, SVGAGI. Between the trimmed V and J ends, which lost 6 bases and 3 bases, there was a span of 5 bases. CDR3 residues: CASSFKETQYF. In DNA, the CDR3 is TGTGCCAGCAGCTTTAAAGAGACCCAGTACTTC.